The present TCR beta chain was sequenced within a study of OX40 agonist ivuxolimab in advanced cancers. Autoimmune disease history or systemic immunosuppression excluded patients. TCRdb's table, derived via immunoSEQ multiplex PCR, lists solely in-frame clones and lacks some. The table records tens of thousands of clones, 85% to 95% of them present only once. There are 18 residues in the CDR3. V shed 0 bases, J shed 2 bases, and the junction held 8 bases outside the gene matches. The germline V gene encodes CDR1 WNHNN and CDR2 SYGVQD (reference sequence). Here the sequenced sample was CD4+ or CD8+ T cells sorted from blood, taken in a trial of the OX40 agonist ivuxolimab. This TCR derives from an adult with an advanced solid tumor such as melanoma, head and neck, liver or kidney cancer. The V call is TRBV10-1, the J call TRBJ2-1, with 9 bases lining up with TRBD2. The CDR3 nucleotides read TGCGCCAGCAGTGAGTCTCCAGACGCGGGAGGGCCCTACAATGAGCAGTTCTTC. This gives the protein CASSESPDAGGPYNEQFF.